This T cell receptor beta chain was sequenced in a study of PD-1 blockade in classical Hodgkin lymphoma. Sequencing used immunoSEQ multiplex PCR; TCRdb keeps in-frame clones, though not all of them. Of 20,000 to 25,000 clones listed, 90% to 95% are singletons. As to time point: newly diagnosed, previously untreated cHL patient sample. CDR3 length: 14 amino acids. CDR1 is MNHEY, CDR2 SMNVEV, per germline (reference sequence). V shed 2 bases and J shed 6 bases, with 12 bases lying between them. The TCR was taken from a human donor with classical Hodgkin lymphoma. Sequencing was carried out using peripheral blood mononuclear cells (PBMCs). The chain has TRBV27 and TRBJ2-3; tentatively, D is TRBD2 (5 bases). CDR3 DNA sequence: TGTGCCAGCAGTTTAGCGGCAGGACTGGATACGCAGTATTTT. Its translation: CASSLAAGLDTQYF.